This section outlines one T cell receptor beta chain sequence together with its context. The antigen remains unidentified. This specimen belongs to a study of OX40 agonist ivuxolimab in advanced cancers. On cycle 4 day 1 and cycle 7 day 1, as well as at baseline, blood was sampled. The CDR3 length is 12 residues. Germline V gene data show CDR1 as MNHEY and CDR2 as SVGAGI. The ends lost 8 bases at V and 6 bases at J; junction bases unmatched: 3. Study-wide results and limits: Expanded clones tended on average to be more numerous among CD8+ T cells than CD4+.

Clones were read by immunoSEQ multiplex PCR, and TCRdb kept only the in-frame ones, dropping some. The profile shows about 10,000 clones, 70% to 90% of them singletons. The TCR was taken from an adult with an advanced solid tumor such as melanoma, head and neck, liver or kidney cancer. The V gene is TRBV6-5, the J gene TRBJ2-4; 8 nucleotides align to TRBD1. This sample comprised CD4+ or CD8+ T cells sorted from blood, obtained in a trial of the OX40 agonist ivuxolimab. Here the CDR3 DNA reads TGTGCCAGCGGACAGGGAGGAAACATTCAGTACTTC. Encoded protein: CASGQGGNIQYF.